There are many counts of the clone carrying this T cell receptor beta chain. Its antigen is not known. This sample is part of a study of T cell repertoires in cytomegalovirus infection. About the research overall: Matching HLA type, along with CMV infection, was indicated by public TCR beta signatures.

Points from the study as a whole: Cumulative frequency of public TCR beta families picked out carriers of CMV plus the relevant HLA. The ex vivo response was dominated by HLA-C-restricted CMV-specific TCR beta clonotypes.

The CDR3 has 16 amino acids. CDR1 is LNHDA, CDR2 SQIVND, per germline (reference sequence). Trimming stripped 3 bases from V and 4 bases from J, with 18 bases between. TCRdb re-called the reads with MiXCR, one entry per CDR3 protein. The sample has 200,000 to 250,000 distinct CDR3 sequences, 22% seen once. The chain joins TRBV19 to TRBJ2-5, with D perhaps TRBD2 (7 bases). Sample: CD8+ T cells from PBMCs. The TCR was taken from a human donor in good health (CMV status not recorded). Some clones in this sample may be carry-over from other donors' samples. For the CDR3, the DNA is TGTGCCAGTAGTATGCTTATAGGGGGGGAAGGAGAGACCCAGTACTTC. Its translation is CASSMLIGGEGETQYF.